This T cell receptor (beta chain) was obtained from a study of blood T cell repertoires in COVID-19. Study context: T cells, B-cell-depleted T cells, or PBMCs provided the cDNA or gDNA that served as material.

The CDR3 totals 16 residues. The V end was cut by 2 bases, the J end by 0 bases, with 11 bases between. Germline assignment: CDR1 SGHAT and CDR2 FQDESV (reference sequence). Some clones are missing from TCRdb's copy, which holds only in-frame ones; the method was immunoSEQ multiplex PCR. The table lists some 390,000 clones, 80% to 90% of them singletons. Two negative PCRs, clearance, or symptom resolution had been documented for recovered Cohort 3 donors. The V gene is TRBV11-1, the J gene TRBJ2-1; D gene unclear. The source material was PBMCs or T cells enriched from blood (not recorded which). The TCR comes from a man aged 25-45 years who had recovered from COVID-19. CDR3 in amino acids: CASSLLVSSSYNEQFF. The CDR3 DNA is TGTGCCAGCAGCTTATTGGTCTCTAGCTCCTACAATGAGCAGTTCTTC.